The clone carrying this TCR beta chain has more than one count but fewer than ten. Antigen: not known. CDR3 size: 15 residues. Germline V gene data show CDR1 as SGDLS and CDR2 as YYNGEE. V was pared by 3 bases and J by 6 bases, with 7 bases of the junction left unmatched. This sample is part of a study of T cell repertoires in cytomegalovirus infection. MiXCR was run by TCRdb on the reads, yielding one entry per CDR3 protein. The data contain about 60,000 distinct CDR3 sequences, roughly a fifth of them singletons. Here the sequenced sample was CD8+ T cells from cultured PBMCs, taken from culture after CMV antigen stimulation. This rearrangement joins TRBV9 to TRBJ1-1; TRBD1 matches 11 bases. The receptor's source is a human donor in good health (CMV status not recorded). Some clones in this sample may be carry-over from other donors' samples. CDR3 protein: CASSAIGQGAPEAFF. For the CDR3, the DNA is TGTGCCAGCAGCGCCATAGGACAGGGGGCCCCTGAAGCTTTCTTT.